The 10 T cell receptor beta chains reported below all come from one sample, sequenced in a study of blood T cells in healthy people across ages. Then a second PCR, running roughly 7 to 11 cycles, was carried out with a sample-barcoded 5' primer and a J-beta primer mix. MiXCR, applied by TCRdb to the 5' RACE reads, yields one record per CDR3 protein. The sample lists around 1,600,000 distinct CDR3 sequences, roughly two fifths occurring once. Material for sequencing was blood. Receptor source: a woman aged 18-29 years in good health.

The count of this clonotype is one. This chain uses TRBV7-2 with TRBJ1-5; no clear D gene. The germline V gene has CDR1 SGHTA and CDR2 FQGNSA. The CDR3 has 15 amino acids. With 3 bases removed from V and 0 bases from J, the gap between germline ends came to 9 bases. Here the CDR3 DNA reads TGTACCAGCAGCTTGGTGGAGAATAGCAATCAGCCCCAGCATTTT. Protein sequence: CTSSLVENSNQPQHF. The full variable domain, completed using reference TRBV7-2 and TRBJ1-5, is GAGVSQSPSNKVTEKGKDVELRCDPISGHTALYWYRQSLGQGLEFLIYFQGNSAPDKSGLPSDRFSAERTGGSVSTLTIQRTQQEDSAVYLCTSSLVENSNQPQHFGDGTRLSIL.

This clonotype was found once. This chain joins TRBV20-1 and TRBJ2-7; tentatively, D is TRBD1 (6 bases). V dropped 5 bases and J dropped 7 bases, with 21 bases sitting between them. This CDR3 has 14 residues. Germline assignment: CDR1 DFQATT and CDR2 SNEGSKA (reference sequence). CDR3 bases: TGCAGTGCTTCCGGGACAAGGACTTACAATGAGCAGTACTTC. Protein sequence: CSASGTRTYNEQYF.

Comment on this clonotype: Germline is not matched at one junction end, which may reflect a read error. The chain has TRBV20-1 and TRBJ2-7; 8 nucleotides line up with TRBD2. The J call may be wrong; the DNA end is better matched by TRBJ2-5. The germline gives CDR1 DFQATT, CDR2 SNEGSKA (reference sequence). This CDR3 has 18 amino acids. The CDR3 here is CNARDQGARLGLGGTQYF. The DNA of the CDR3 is TGCAATGCTAGAGATCAAGGCGCAAGGTTGGGACTAGGGGGGACCCAGTACTTC.

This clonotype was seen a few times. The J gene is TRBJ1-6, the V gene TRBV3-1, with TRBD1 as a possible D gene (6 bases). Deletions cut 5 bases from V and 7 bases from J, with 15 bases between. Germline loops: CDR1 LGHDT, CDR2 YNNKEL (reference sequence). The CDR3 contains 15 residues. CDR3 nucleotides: TGTGCCAGCAGCTGGGGAACAGGGACCAATTCACCCCTCCACTTT. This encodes CASSWGTGTNSPLHF. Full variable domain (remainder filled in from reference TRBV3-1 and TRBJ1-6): DTAVSQTPKYLVTQMGNDKSIKCEQNLGHDTMYWYKQDSKKFLKIMFSYNNKELIINETVPNRFSPKSPDKAHLNLHINSLELGDSAVYFCASSWGTGTNSPLHFGNGTRLTVT.

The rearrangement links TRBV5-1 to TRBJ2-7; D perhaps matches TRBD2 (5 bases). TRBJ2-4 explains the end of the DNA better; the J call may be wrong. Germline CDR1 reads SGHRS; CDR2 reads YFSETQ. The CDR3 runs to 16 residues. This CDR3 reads CASSLVGSNYGNIQYF. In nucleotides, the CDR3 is TGCGCCAGCAGCTTGGTGGGGAGTAATTATGGAAACATTCAGTACTTC.

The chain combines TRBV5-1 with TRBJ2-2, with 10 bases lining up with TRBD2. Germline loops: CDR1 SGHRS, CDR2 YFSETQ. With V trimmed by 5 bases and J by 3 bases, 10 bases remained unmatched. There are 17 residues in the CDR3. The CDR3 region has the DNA TGCGCCAGCAGGAAGTCAGGCGGGACTAGCGACACCGGGGAGCTGTTTTTT. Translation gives CASRKSGGTSDTGELFF.

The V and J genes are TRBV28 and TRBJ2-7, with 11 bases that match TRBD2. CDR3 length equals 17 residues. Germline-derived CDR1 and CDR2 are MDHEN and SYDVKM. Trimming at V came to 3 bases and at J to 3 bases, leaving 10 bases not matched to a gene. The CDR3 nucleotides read TGTGCCAGCAGTTTGAGAGTTAGCGGGAGGGAGAGCTACGAGCAGTACTTC. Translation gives CASSLRVSGRESYEQYF.

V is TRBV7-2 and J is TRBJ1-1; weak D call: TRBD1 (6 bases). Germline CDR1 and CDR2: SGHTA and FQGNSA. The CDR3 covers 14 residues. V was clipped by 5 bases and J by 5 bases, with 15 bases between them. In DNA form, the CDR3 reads TGTGCCAGCAGCGCGGGACATTCAGAGACTGAAGCTTTCTTT. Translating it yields CASSAGHSETEAFF.

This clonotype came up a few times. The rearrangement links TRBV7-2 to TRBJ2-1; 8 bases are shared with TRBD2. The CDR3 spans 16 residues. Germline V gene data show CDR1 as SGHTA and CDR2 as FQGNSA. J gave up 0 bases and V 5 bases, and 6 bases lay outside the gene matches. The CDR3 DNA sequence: TGTGCCAGCAGCGTTAGCGGGGCAAGCTCCTACAATGAGCAGTTCTTC. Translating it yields CASSVSGASSYNEQFF.

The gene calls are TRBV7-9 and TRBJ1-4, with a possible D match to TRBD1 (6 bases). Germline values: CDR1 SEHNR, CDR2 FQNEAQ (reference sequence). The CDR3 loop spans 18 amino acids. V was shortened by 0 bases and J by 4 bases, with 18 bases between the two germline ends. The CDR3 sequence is CASSLASFRQVYNEKLFF. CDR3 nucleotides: TGTGCCAGCAGCTTAGCAAGTTTCAGACAGGTCTATAATGAAAAACTGTTTTTT.